A single sample is the source of the 3 T cell receptor beta chains below, sequenced in a study of T cells in Graves' hyperthyroidism and ophthalmopathy (dated by TCRdb to the late 2010s). Library preparation employed multiplex PCR. The sequencer was an Illumina HiSeq 2000. TCR beta CDR3 regions were amplified from RNA transcripts. The first round of RT-PCR for the TCR CDR3 was performed with the HTBI primer set and the Qiagen OneStep RT-PCR kit. In-frame beta chains were kept once TCRdb had trimmed the public reads at Q25 with fastp and called clones with MiXCR. Each entry is one CDR3 protein sequence, shown with its most common DNA and genes. This sample gives around 490,000 distinct CDR3 sequences in total; just under 20% of them show up just once. The ten largest make up roughly 47% of the sample. The sequenced sample consisted of blood. All receptors come from a middle-aged man with Graves' ophthalmopathy.

Concerning this clonotype itself: A read error may be the cause here, since a much bigger clone is one base away. The chain couples TRBV11-2 to TRBJ2-3; no reliable D call. Germline-derived CDR1 and CDR2 are SGHAT and FQNNGV. The CDR3 has 14 amino acids. The ends were cut back, 3 bases at V and 8 bases at J, with 15 bases in the middle. CDR3 sequence reads: CASSFLGASATQYF. The CDR3, as DNA: TGTGCCAGCAGCTTCCTGGGTGCCTCAGCTACGCAGTATTTT.

This clonotype showed up many times. Germline is not matched at one junction end, which may reflect a read error. The chain carries TRBV7-2 and TRBJ2-5; no clear D. The CDR3 extends over 15 amino acids. Germline V gene lookup returns CDR1 SGHTA and CDR2 FQGNSA. CDR3 loop: CASRPDRMTQGTQYF. Here the CDR3 DNA reads TGTGCCAGCAGACCGGACCGAATGACACAAGGGACCCAGTACTTC. Filled out from reference TRBV7-2 and TRBJ2-5, the complete variable domain reads GAGVSQSPSNKVTEKGKDVELRCDPISGHTALYWYRQSLGQGLEFLIYFQGNSAPDKSGLPSDRFSAERTGGSVSTLTIQRTQQEDSAVYLCASRPDRMTQGTQYFGPGTRLLVL.

This clonotype was found a few times. The CDR3 bases are TGTGCCAGCAGTCCCCGAGGGGGGAGAACCTACGAGCAGTACTTC. Protein product: CASSPRGGRTYEQYF. This chain joins TRBV27 and TRBJ2-7; D is possibly TRBD1 or TRBD2 (6 bases each). The CDR3 extends over 15 amino acids. The V gene's germline CDR1 is MNHEY and CDR2 SMNVEV (reference sequence). V was cut by 5 bases and J by 2 bases, with 16 bases left in between.